These 12 T cell receptor beta chains originate from one sample sequenced in a study of blood T cells in healthy people across ages. PCR was performed a second time for 7 to 11 cycles using a sample-barcoded 5' primer and a J-beta primer mix. TCRdb re-called the 5' RACE reads through MiXCR, storing one row per CDR3 protein. The repertoire holds approximately 810,000 distinct CDR3 sequences, with approximately 35% as singletons. The source material was blood. These receptor sequences come from a man aged 18-30 years in good health.

The sample holds a few counts of this clonotype. The chain has TRBV5-1 and TRBJ2-5, with a weak D call TRBD1 (6 bases). The CDR3 covers 14 residues. The V and J ends lost 0 bases and 11 bases respectively, with 17 bases between them. The germline CDR1 and CDR2 sequences are SGHRS and YFSETQ. CDR3: CASSLAAGDNEQYF. The CDR3, as DNA: TGCGCCAGCAGCTTGGCAGCAGGGGACAATGAGCAGTACTTC.

A note on this clonotype: One junction end disagrees with the germline gene, perhaps due to a read error. DNA of the CDR3: TGTGCCAGCAGCTTGTGGAACAGGGGTGGCACCGGGGGGCTGTTTTTT. It encodes CASSLWNRGGTGGLFF. The chain links TRBV5-6 to TRBJ2-2; D may be TRBD1 (7 bases). Germline V gene data show CDR1 as SGHDT and CDR2 as YYEEEE. This CDR3 comprises 16 residues.

The table lists this clonotype with many counts. The chain combines TRBV29-1 with TRBJ2-3, with 7 nucleotides matching TRBD2. The CDR3 has 15 residues. Germline lookup yields CDR1 SQVTM and CDR2 ANQGSEA. With 1 base clipped from V and 0 bases from J, the junction kept 4 bases outside the gene matches. The CDR3 is CSVEARRGSTDTQYF. The CDR3 DNA is TGCAGCGTTGAAGCACGGCGGGGGAGCACAGATACGCAGTATTTT.

Turning to this clonotype: Being one base from a much bigger clone, this may be a read error. CDR3 sequence reads: CASSFRSGTNVLTF. The CDR3 DNA reads as TGCGCCAGCAGCTTTCGCTCTGGGACCAACGTCCTGACTTTC. This sequence joins TRBV5-1 and TRBJ2-6; no clear D gene. Germline V gene sequence: CDR1 SGHRS, CDR2 YFSETQ. The CDR3 consists of 14 residues.

The chain is built from TRBV29-1 and TRBJ2-5; 10 nucleotides align to TRBD1. The CDR3 runs 13 residues. Trimming cost V 7 bases and J 5 bases; bases outside gene matches: 7. CDR1 is SQVTM, CDR2 ANQGSEA, per germline. The CDR3 nucleotides are TGCAGCGCTATGACAGGGGGCCAGGAGACCCAGTACTTC. This codes for CSAMTGGQETQYF.

The J gene is TRBJ1-1, the V gene TRBV7-3, with D unclear. The CDR3 length is 15 residues. From germline, CDR1 is SGHTA and CDR2 FQGTGA. V was shortened by 1 base and J by 1 base, with 10 bases between the two germline ends. CDR3 in amino acids: CASSLNIAENTEAFF. The CDR3 coding sequence is TGTGCCAGCAGCTTAAATATTGCGGAGAACACTGAAGCTTTCTTT.

This clonotype was seen ten or more times. The chain combines TRBV12-3 or TRBV12-4 with TRBJ2-7; D is ambiguous. There are 14 residues in the CDR3. The V gene lost 2 bases and the J gene lost 2 bases, with 10 bases spanning the gap. The CDR3 region has the DNA TGTGCCAGCAGTTTATCAAGTCGGGCCTACGAGCAGTACTTC. Amino acid sequence: CASSLSSRAYEQYF.

This chain connects TRBV7-3 to TRBJ2-3; no clear D. Per the germline V gene, CDR1 is SGHTA and CDR2 is FQGTGA. The germline V and J ends were trimmed by 10 bases and 2 bases, with 16 bases remaining between them. The length of the CDR3 is 14 residues. DNA for the CDR3: TGTGCCACCTCCTTGGAGAAGCTCACAGATACGCAGTATTTT. Translated: CATSLEKLTDTQYF. Filled out from reference TRBV7-3 and TRBJ2-3, the complete variable domain reads GAGVSQTPSNKVTEKGKYVELRCDPISGHTALYWYRQSLGQGPEFLIYFQGTGAADDSGLPNDRFFAVRPEGSVSTLKIQRTERGDSAVYLCATSLEKLTDTQYFGPGTRLTVL.

The genes are TRBV7-6 and TRBJ2-3, with unresolved D. This CDR3 spans 21 amino acids. V gave up 3 bases and J gave up 2 bases, with 30 bases separating them. Germline V gives CDR1 SGHVS, CDR2 FNYEAQ. The CDR3 bases are TGTGCCAGCAGCTTCCGCCCCCTCACCCGGGTCCTCACTAATAACACAGATACGCAGTATTTT. The encoded protein is CASSFRPLTRVLTNNTDTQYF. Using reference TRBV7-6 and TRBJ2-3 for the parts outside the CDR3, the full variable domain is GAGVSQSPRYKVTKRGQDVALRCDPISGHVSLYWYRQALGQGPEFLTYFNYEAQQDKSGLPNDRFSAERPEGSISTLTIQRTEQRDSAMYRCASSFRPLTRVLTNNTDTQYFGPGTRLTVL.

The chain couples TRBV10-3 to TRBJ2-7, with unresolved D. Trimming shortened V by 2 bases and J by 3 bases, and 11 bases separated the two germline ends. Germline CDR1 reads ENHRY; CDR2 reads SYGVKD. This CDR3 contains 14 residues. CDR3 in amino acids: CAISEGAQNYEQYF. The CDR3 nucleotides are TGTGCCATCAGTGAGGGTGCACAGAACTACGAGCAGTACTTC.

This clonotype has at least ten counts. The chain joins TRBV7-9 to TRBJ2-3; 8 bases are a match to TRBD1. With 6 bases clipped from V and 3 bases from J, the junction kept 8 bases outside the gene matches. This CDR3 has 15 residues. Germline CDR1 reads SEHNR; CDR2 reads FQNEAQ (reference sequence). CDR3 bases: TGTGCCAGCAGTTCCGGACAGGGAACAACAGATACGCAGTATTTT. Translating it yields CASSSGQGTTDTQYF. The full variable domain, in which reference TRBV7-9 and TRBJ2-3 provide the parts outside the CDR3, is DTGVSQNPRHKITKRGQNVTFRCDPISEHNRLYWYRQTLGQGPEFLTYFQNEAQLEKSRLLSDRFSAERPKGSFSTLEIQRTEQGDSAMYLCASSSGQGTTDTQYFGPGTRLTVL.

The rearrangement links TRBV6-5 to TRBJ2-3; D gene ambiguous. This CDR3 region has 15 residues. CDR1 MNHEY and CDR2 SVGAGI come from the germline V gene. V lost 6 bases to trimming and J lost 2 bases, with 15 bases between them. This CDR3 is CASSSPRTHTDTQYF. The CDR3 bases are TGTGCCAGCAGCTCCCCGCGGACGCACACAGATACGCAGTATTTT.